The sequence of this T cell receptor (beta chain) was determined in a study of cytomegalovirus exposure and HLA in healthy donors. V lost 0 bases to trimming and J lost 2 bases; unmatched junction nucleotides: 1. Germline values: CDR1 SGHRS, CDR2 YFSETQ. This CDR3 has 14 residues. TCRdb's table, derived via immunoSEQ multiplex PCR, lists solely in-frame clones and lacks some. Of around 350,000 clones in the sample, 80% to 90% were seen once. Notes on this clone: Other DNA sequences in the same sample also yield this CDR3.

The TCR comes from a woman aged 18 to 35 in good health and CMV-seronegative. What was sequenced was PBMCs. This rearrangement joins TRBV5-1 to TRBJ2-5; TRBD1 agrees at 7 bases. CDR3 amino acids: CASSLGQGQETQYF. For the CDR3, the DNA is TGCGCCAGCAGCTTGGGACAGGGTCAAGAGACCCAGTACTTC. Full variable domain (remainder filled in from reference TRBV5-1 and TRBJ2-5): KAGVTQTPRYLIKTRGQQVTLSCSPISGHRSVSWYQQTPGQGLQFLFEYFSETQRNKGNFPGRFSGRQFSNSRSEMNVSTLELGDSALYLCASSLGQGQETQYFGPGTRLLVL.